This T cell receptor (beta chain) was sequenced in a study of CD8 T cells in ankylosing spondylitis. Study-wide points: What appeared characteristic of ankylosing spondylitis blood was a TCR beta motif of fewer than ten highly homologous variants.

Quantitative 5'-RACE was performed with molecular barcodes, and it yielded the TCR beta libraries. Each CDR3 protein is one row after TCRdb ran MiXCR on the 5' RACE reads. The repertoire holds tens of thousands of distinct CDR3 sequences, with approximately 16% as singletons. To note about this clonotype: Its specificity is unknown.

The TCR originated in a male donor with ankylosing spondylitis or in good health (not recorded which). The sequencing sample was made of blood.

The CDR3 region is CSARDLRVSYNEQFF. The DNA for the CDR3 is TGCAGTGCTAGAGATTTGCGGGTATCCTACAATGAGCAGTTCTTC. This chain joins TRBV20-1 and TRBJ2-1; D is possibly TRBD2 (5 bases). Per germline, CDR1 DFQATT and CDR2 SNEGSKA (reference sequence). V was clipped by 0 bases and J by 1 base, with 10 bases between them. The CDR3 has 15 residues.